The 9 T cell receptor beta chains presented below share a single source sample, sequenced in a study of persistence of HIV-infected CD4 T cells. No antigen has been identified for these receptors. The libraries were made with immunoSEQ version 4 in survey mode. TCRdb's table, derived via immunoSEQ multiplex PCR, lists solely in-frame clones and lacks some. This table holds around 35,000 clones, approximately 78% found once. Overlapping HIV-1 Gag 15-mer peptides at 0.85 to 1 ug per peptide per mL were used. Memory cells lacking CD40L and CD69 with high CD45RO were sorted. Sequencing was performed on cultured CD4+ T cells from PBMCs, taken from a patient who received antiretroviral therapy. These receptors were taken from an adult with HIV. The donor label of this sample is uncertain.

The CDR3 spells CASSQGPYQETQYF. For the CDR3, the DNA is TGTGCCAGCAGCCAAGGACCGTACCAAGAGACCCAGTACTTC. The chain uses TRBV14 and TRBJ2-5; D remains ambiguous. Trimming pared 1 base from V and 0 bases from J, leaving 6 bases between. This CDR3 spans 14 amino acids. From germline, CDR1 is SGHDN and CDR2 FVKESK.

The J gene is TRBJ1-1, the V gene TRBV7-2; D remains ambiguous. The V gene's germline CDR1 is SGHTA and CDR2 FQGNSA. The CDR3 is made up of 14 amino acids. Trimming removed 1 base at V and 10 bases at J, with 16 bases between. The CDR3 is CASSLGTGGRVAFF. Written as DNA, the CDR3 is TGTGCCAGCAGCTTAGGGACCGGCGGCCGGGTAGCTTTCTTT.

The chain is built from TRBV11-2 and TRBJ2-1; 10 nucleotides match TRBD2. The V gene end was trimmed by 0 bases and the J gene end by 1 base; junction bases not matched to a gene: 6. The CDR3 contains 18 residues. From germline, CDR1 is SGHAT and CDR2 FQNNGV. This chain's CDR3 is CASSLDLAGVGSYNEQFF. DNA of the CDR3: TGTGCCAGCAGCTTAGATCTAGCGGGGGTAGGTTCCTACAATGAGCAGTTCTTC.

For the CDR3, the DNA is TGTGCCAGCAGTTTACCTTTCAACACTGAAGCTTTCTTT. It is translated as CASSLPFNTEAFF. V and J are TRBV28 and TRBJ1-1; D is unclear. The CDR3 spans 13 residues. Germline values: CDR1 MDHEN, CDR2 SYDVKM. Between the trimmed V and J ends, which lost 2 bases and 2 bases, there was a span of 6 bases.

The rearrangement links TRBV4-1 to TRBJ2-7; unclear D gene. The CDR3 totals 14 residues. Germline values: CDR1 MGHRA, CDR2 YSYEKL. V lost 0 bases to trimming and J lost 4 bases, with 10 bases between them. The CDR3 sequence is CASSQERAEYEQYF. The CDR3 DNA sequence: TGCGCCAGCAGCCAAGAGCGCGCTGAGTACGAGCAGTACTTC.

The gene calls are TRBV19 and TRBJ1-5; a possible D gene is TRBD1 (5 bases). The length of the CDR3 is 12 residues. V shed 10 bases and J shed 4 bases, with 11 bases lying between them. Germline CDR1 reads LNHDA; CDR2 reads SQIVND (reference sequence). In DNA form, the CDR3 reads TGTGCCACCCGTGGGGCAAATCAGCCCCAGCATTTT. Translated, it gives CATRGANQPQHF.

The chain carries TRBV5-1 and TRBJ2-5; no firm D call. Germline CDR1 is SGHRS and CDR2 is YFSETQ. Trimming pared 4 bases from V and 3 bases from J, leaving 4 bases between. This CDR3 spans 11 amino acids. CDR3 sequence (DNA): TGCGCCAGCAGCGAAAAAGAGACCCAGTACTTC. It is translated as CASSEKETQYF. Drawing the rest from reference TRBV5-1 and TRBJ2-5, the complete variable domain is KAGVTQTPRYLIKTRGQQVTLSCSPISGHRSVSWYQQTPGQGLQFLFEYFSETQRNKGNFPGRFSGRQFSNSRSEMNVSTLELGDSALYLCASSEKETQYFGPGTRLLVL.

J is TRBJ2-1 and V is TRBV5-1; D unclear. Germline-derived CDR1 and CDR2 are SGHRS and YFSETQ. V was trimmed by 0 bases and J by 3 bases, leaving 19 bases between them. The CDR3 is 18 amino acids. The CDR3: CASSLGGVPRPFYNEQFF. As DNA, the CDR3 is TGCGCCAGCAGCTTGGGTGGGGTTCCAAGACCCTTCTACAATGAGCAGTTCTTC. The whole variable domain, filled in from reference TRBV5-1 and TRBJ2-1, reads KAGVTQTPRYLIKTRGQQVTLSCSPISGHRSVSWYQQTPGQGLQFLFEYFSETQRNKGNFPGRFSGRQFSNSRSEMNVSTLELGDSALYLCASSLGGVPRPFYNEQFFGPGTRLTVL.

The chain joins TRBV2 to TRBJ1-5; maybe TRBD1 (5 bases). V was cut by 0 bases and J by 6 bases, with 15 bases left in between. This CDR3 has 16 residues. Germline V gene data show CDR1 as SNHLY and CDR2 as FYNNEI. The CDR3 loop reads CASSEARGRDAQPQHF. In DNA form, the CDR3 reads TGTGCCAGCAGTGAAGCGAGGGGCAGGGACGCTCAGCCCCAGCATTTT.